This T cell receptor (beta chain) was recovered during a study of blood T cell repertoires in COVID-19 (dated by TCRdb to 2020 to 2021). Background for the entire study: Collaborator samples came from the United States, Italy and Spain and covered acute and convalescent phases of COVID-19. The material from the prospective study consisted of cDNA or gDNA derived from T cells, B-cell-depleted T cells, or PBMCs. Subjects who had been exposed to COVID-19, were actively infected with it, or had recovered from it provided the deeply sampled blood TCRbeta repertoires that made up the dataset. The repertoires were released in a freely available public database intended as a resource for research on the immune response to SARS-CoV-2. The samples were drawn from two sources: the first 160 participants of the ongoing ImmuneRACE study, and 1,254 subjects contributed by 6 global collaborators. The sample metadata nearly always contained a de-identified subject ID, COVID-19 status, age in years and sex. HLA class I and class II types, where available, came from metadata supplied by the sample provider rather than from assay-based typing.

What the work shows at the level of the full study, not this receptor alone: The quantity of clinical and demographic metadata differed by source and by participant and was supplied without curation.

The immunoSEQ Assay, a bias-controlled multiplex PCR, was used to amplify TCRbeta CDR3 regions from genomic DNA. Processing in the source paper ran as follows. Within the assay, amplification of reference gene primers was used to estimate how many nucleated cells each sample contained. Sequence reads were collapsed and filtered to measure the absolute abundance of every unique TCRbeta CDR3 rearrangement. Productive Simpson clonality was computed per sample as the square root of Simpson's diversity index over productive rearrangements. TCRdb retrieved this table from immuneACCESS and kept in-frame rearrangements only. Not all clones are present; in checked studies, unresolved V genes account for under half, and no reason is known for the remainder. V, J and clone size are taken as reported in that table, and D and trimming were inferred from the DNA itself. The sample includes 150,000 to 200,000 clones, with roughly four fifths observed a single time. Less than 3% of the sample is held by the ten biggest clonotypes.

Each collaborating institution followed its own protocols to collect whole blood in K2EDTA tubes. For TCRbeta analysis, collaborator samples were shipped as frozen whole blood, as isolated PBMCs, or as DNA extracted from either sample type. As regards this clone: Its antigen is currently not known. No much larger clone exists at a distance of one base, and base qualities are not known.

CDR1 is given as MDHEN and CDR2 as SYDVKM, both from the germline V gene. The trim is 3 bases for V and 3 bases for J, with a gap of 9 bases between the germline ends. From its cysteine to its phenylalanine, the CDR3 spans 13 amino acids. Only CDR3 DNA is held: 39 bases, read in frame from base 1. Recombination joined TRBV28 with TRBJ2-7, with TRBD2 tentatively as D gene (6 bases match). The clonotype was recovered from a human donor with acute or convalescent COVID-19. The donor label of this sample is uncertain. The specimen was peripheral blood. The CDR3 protein sequence reads: CASSFGTLYEQYF. The nucleotide sequence is TGTGCCAGCAGTTTTGGGACTCTCTACGAGCAGTACTTC.